These 20 T cell receptor beta chains were sequenced from one sample in a study of radiotherapy plus CTLA-4 blockade in lung cancer (dated by TCRdb to between 2017 and 2018). The protocol used for the library was the immunoSEQ multiplex PCR assay. The table was pulled from immuneACCESS by TCRdb, which kept in-frame rearrangements only. Such tables lose some clones; where checked, under half of the loss comes from unresolved V genes, and the rest has no known cause. A total of roughly 100,000 clones appear in this sample, roughly four fifths of them only once. The ten largest clones represent 3% to 4% of the sample. Specimen: peripheral blood, collected from a patient treated with radiotherapy plus ipilimumab. The receptors originated from a human donor with non-small cell lung cancer who had a partial response to radiotherapy plus ipilimumab.

The chain has TRBV7-6 and TRBJ1-1; 7 bases map to TRBD1. The V gene's germline CDR1 is SGHVS and CDR2 FNYEAQ. V trimming: 5 bases; J trimming: 1 base; junction bases outside the gene matches: 7. CDR3 length: 15 residues. CDR3 residues: CASSPRTGANTEAFF. The CDR3 region has the DNA TGTGCCAGCAGCCCCAGGACAGGAGCGAACACTGAAGCTTTCTTT.

J is TRBJ1-1 and V is TRBV7-9; D may be TRBD1 (5 bases). The ends were cut back, 5 bases at V and 5 bases at J, with 12 bases in the middle. CDR1 and CDR2 from the germline V gene are SEHNR and FQNEAQ (reference sequence). The CDR3 extends over 13 amino acids. CDR3 sequence: CASSALGGTEAFF. CDR3 nucleotide sequence: TGTGCCAGCAGCGCCTTGGGGGGTACTGAAGCTTTCTTT.

The chain combines TRBV19 with TRBJ1-1, with a possible D match to TRBD1 (6 bases). V was clipped by 6 bases and J by 0 bases, with 17 bases between them. CDR1 is LNHDA and CDR2 is SQIVND in the germline V gene (reference sequence). There are 16 residues in the CDR3. The CDR3: CASSPTPGHLNTEAFF. The CDR3 nucleotides read TGTGCCAGTAGCCCCACCCCGGGACACTTGAACACTGAAGCTTTCTTT.

V usage is TRBV5-6 and J usage is TRBJ2-2; 12 nucleotides align to TRBD2. Germline CDR1 and CDR2: SGHDT and YYEEEE. V lost 0 bases to trimming and J lost 1 base; unmatched junction nucleotides: 4. The CDR3 covers 18 residues. CDR3 region: CASSLGLAGGLNTGELFF. The CDR3 nucleotides are TGTGCCAGCAGCTTGGGGCTAGCGGGAGGGCTGAACACCGGGGAGCTGTTTTTT.

The chain is built from TRBV4-1 and TRBJ1-1, with D unclear. The CDR3 consists of 18 residues. The V and J ends lost 0 bases and 5 bases respectively, with 22 bases between them. Germline loops: CDR1 MGHRA, CDR2 YSYEKL. CDR3 nucleotide sequence: TGCGCCAGCAGCCAAGATAGCGGCAGCTGGGCCGAGAGGACTGAAGCTTTCTTT. Translation: CASSQDSGSWAERTEAFF.

The chain employs TRBV30 and TRBJ2-5; 7 bases are a match to TRBD1. Unmatched junction bases numbered 9, after V lost 7 bases and J lost 1 base. The germline CDR1 and CDR2 sequences are GTSNPN and SVGIG (reference sequence). This CDR3 region has 14 residues. The CDR3 nucleotides read TGTGCCTATCAGGCCGGGACAGTCCAAGAGACCCAGTACTTC. Its translation is CAYQAGTVQETQYF.

V is TRBV5-3 and J is TRBJ2-7, with 8 bases fitting TRBD2. TRBV5-3 is annotated as an ORF whose role is uncertain. The CDR3 is 16 amino acids. Unmatched junction bases numbered 11, after V lost 3 bases and J lost 3 bases. CDR3 protein: CARSSDSGTNYYEQYF. CDR3 nucleotide sequence: TGTGCCAGAAGCTCCGATAGCGGGACAAACTACTACGAGCAGTACTTC.

The gene calls are TRBV7-2 and TRBJ1-5; TRBD1 matches at 10 bases. CDR1 SGHTA and CDR2 FQGNSA come from the germline V gene. The V segment lost 2 bases and the J segment 5 bases; nucleotides outside the gene matches: 3. The CDR3 covers 15 residues. The CDR3 DNA reads TGTGCCAGCAGCTTATCGGGGACAGGGGATCAGCCCCAGCATTTT. Translation: CASSLSGTGDQPQHF.

This chain joins TRBV2 and TRBJ2-1, with a weak D call TRBD2 (6 bases). The germline V gene has CDR1 SNHLY and CDR2 FYNNEI. This CDR3 is built from 16 residues. Trimming shortened V by 6 bases and J by 0 bases, and 15 bases separated the two germline ends. This CDR3 is CASSGTLASSYNEQFF. The DNA of the CDR3 is TGTGCCAGCAGCGGGACTCTCGCGAGCTCCTACAATGAGCAGTTCTTC.

This clone showed up just a few times. The gene calls are TRBV7-3 and TRBJ2-1; 8 nucleotides align to TRBD2. This CDR3 contains 15 residues. Germline CDR1 and CDR2: SGHTA and FQGTGA. The V and J ends lost 8 bases and 0 bases, in that order; junction bases with no gene match: 6. CDR3 region: CASGLAGGSYNEQFF. In DNA, the CDR3 is TGTGCCAGCGGTCTGGCGGGAGGCTCCTACAATGAGCAGTTCTTC.

The V gene is TRBV30, the J gene TRBJ2-3; 10 bases match TRBD2. The germline CDR1 and CDR2 sequences are GTSNPN and SVGIG (reference sequence). The CDR3 covers 15 residues. V was pared by 4 bases and J by 5 bases, with 9 bases of the junction left unmatched. CDR3 sequence reads: CAWNSAGGPVDTQYF. The CDR3 bases are TGTGCCTGGAATTCAGCGGGAGGGCCTGTAGATACGCAGTATTTT.

This chain joins TRBV5-1 and TRBJ1-4; 9 bases agree with TRBD1. CDR1 and CDR2 from the germline V gene are SGHRS and YFSETQ. The J segment lost 8 bases and the V segment lost 6 bases, leaving 8 bases of the junction unmatched. The CDR3 spans 14 residues. The CDR3 spells CASTTGTGSEKLFF. In nucleotides, the CDR3 is TGCGCCAGCACGACCGGGACAGGGTCCGAAAAACTGTTTTTT.

This clone was counted a single time. The genes are TRBV28 and TRBJ2-3; no clear D gene. V lost 7 bases and J 2 bases, leaving 16 bases between the germline ends. The V gene's germline CDR1 is MDHEN and CDR2 SYDVKM. This CDR3 has 15 amino acids. The CDR3 DNA reads as TGTGCCAGCATTTCCCAAGAGACATCCACAGATACGCAGTATTTT. Its translation is CASISQETSTDTQYF. The whole variable domain, filled in from reference TRBV28 and TRBJ2-3, reads DVKVTQSSRYLVKRTGEKVFLECVQDMDHENMFWYRQDPGLGLRLIYFSYDVKMKEKGDIPEGYSVSREKKERFSLILESASTNQTSMYLCASISQETSTDTQYFGPGTRLTVL.

The count of this clone is one. Here the CDR3 reads CASRPGTGGPYEQYF. The CDR3 DNA sequence: TGTGCCAGCAGGCCAGGGACAGGGGGCCCCTACGAGCAGTACTTC. V is TRBV7-9 and J is TRBJ2-7; 12 nucleotides match TRBD1. The V segment lost 6 bases and the J segment 2 bases; nucleotides outside the gene matches: 5. The CDR3 is 15 residues long. Germline V CDR1 and CDR2: SEHNR, FQNEAQ (reference sequence).

This chain connects TRBV19 to TRBJ1-2; TRBD1 might be the D (6 bases). Trimming stripped 9 bases from V and 4 bases from J, with 27 bases between. The CDR3 length is 17 residues. CDR1 is LNHDA and CDR2 is SQIVND in the germline V gene (reference sequence). CDR3 DNA: TGTGCCAGCACAGGGCCTCCCTGGGGCAGGGCCGGCTATGGCTACACCTTC. Translating it yields CASTGPPWGRAGYGYTF.

V is TRBV2 and J is TRBJ1-6; no clear D. The V end was cut by 6 bases, the J end by 7 bases, with 7 bases between. This CDR3 has 12 amino acids. From germline, CDR1 is SNHLY and CDR2 FYNNEI. The CDR3 bases are TGTGCCAGCAGGGCTCGAAATTCACCCCTCCACTTT. Residues: CASRARNSPLHF.

J is TRBJ1-2 and V is TRBV7-2; TRBD1 might be the D (6 bases). Germline V lookup: CDR1 SGHTA, CDR2 FQGNSA. The CDR3 contains 14 residues. V dropped 3 bases and J dropped 7 bases, with 15 bases sitting between them. CDR3 bases: TGTGCCAGCAGCTTCGGCCCACAGGGCTCTGGCTACACCTTC. It specifies CASSFGPQGSGYTF.

The V call is TRBV20-1, the J call TRBJ1-1; the D is unclear. V dropped 0 bases and J dropped 6 bases, with 5 bases sitting between them. Germline V CDR1 and CDR2: DFQATT, SNEGSKA (reference sequence). The CDR3 runs to 11 residues. The CDR3 here is CSARDSAEAFF. CDR3 nucleotides: TGCAGTGCTAGAGATTCAGCTGAAGCTTTCTTT.

This clone appeared a few times. The chain recombines TRBV2 with TRBJ2-3, with unresolved D. The germline V and J ends were trimmed by 9 bases and 2 bases, with 9 bases remaining between them. The CDR3 covers 12 residues. CDR1 and CDR2 (germline): SNHLY, FYNNEI. CDR3 sequence reads: CARYLPTDTQYF. The CDR3 coding sequence is TGTGCCAGATACTTGCCCACAGATACGCAGTATTTT.

The V call is TRBV14, the J call TRBJ2-7; TRBD1 aligns across 8 bases. The V segment lost 4 bases and the J segment 2 bases; nucleotides outside the gene matches: 10. The length of the CDR3 is 16 residues. The germline V gene encodes CDR1 SGHDN and CDR2 FVKESK. DNA for the CDR3: TGTGCCAGCAGCCTTAGGACAGGGCGAATTACCTACGAGCAGTACTTC. Protein product: CASSLRTGRITYEQYF.